Reported below is one T cell receptor beta chain. No cognate antigen has been identified for it. Qualities for individual bases were not recorded, and no much larger clone is one base off. These data come from a study of cytomegalovirus exposure and HLA in healthy donors listed by TCRdb under 2017. For the wider study: In an earlier analysis of some 610 of the donors, about 260 Gb of sequence data and 120 million or so unique TCR beta sequences from about 179 million T cells were reported. About 300 gigabases of sequencing data and some 85 million unique TCR sequences were included in an early release covering about 700 HLA-typed donors. The genetic ancestry cluster associated with self-reported Caucasian donors included about 81% of the roughly 380 genotyped donors. The study aimed to test whether cataloging public T cell receptors could reveal signatures of past pathogen exposure. The study profiled the T cell repertoires of under 700 subjects by immunosequencing and related them to cytomegalovirus serostatus. In addition to the first cohort of 500 to 850 subjects, a separate validation cohort of approximately 120 different subjects was used. The study combined high-throughput TCR immunosequencing, statistical association of individual TCRs with disease status, and machine learning to predict cytomegalovirus infection status. To study patterns of TCR occurrence, a later analysis re-analyzed previously published TCR beta repertoires from several hundred donors and added high-resolution HLA genotyping. The later analysis used no new phenotypic data to find candidate immune exposures, relying instead on TCR beta sequences and their occurrence across donors. An earlier analysis of 500 to 650 of the donors applied high-throughput TCR beta sequencing to assess whether each TCR beta V gene segment acted as functional or pseudogenic. Donor age, sex, ethnicity and CMV serostatus were compiled together with the repertoire data. Genome-wide SNP genotypes for about 65% of the roughly 670 donors were used in a later genetic analysis, which treated that subset as a discovery cohort. All discovery cohort repertoires had been generated on a single sequencing platform. HLA typing included class I and class II loci at four-digit resolution. The number of donors typed differed by locus, with about 620-630 for A, B, C, DRB1 and DQB1, roughly 520 for DQA1, about 610 for DPA1, and over 400 for DPB1. About five DR-DQ haplotypes were treated as single units for association and clustering because of strong linkage in the cohort. Among some 410 genotyped donors of the cohort, an average of around 220,000 unique TCR beta nucleotide sequences was sequenced per donor, of which about 18% were non-productive.

The cohort consisted of hundreds of healthy bone marrow donors. At the time of sampling, all cohort members were nominally healthy, though unrecorded immune exposures were likely present. The donor tested CMV seropositive and was one of the 289 seropositive cohort members. Each donor provided a peripheral blood sample, and peripheral blood mononuclear cells were used for TCR beta sequencing. Genomic DNA was extracted from the blood cell samples with the Qiagen DNeasy Blood Extraction Kit. The library came from the immunoSEQ multiplex PCR assay. For the multiplex PCR, a mixture combining 60 forward primers for TCR Vbeta segments and 13 reverse primers for TCR Jbeta segments was used. A multiplex PCR assay on genomic DNA amplified the CDR3 region of rearranged TCR beta genes. Amplified TCR beta libraries were sequenced as 87-base-pair reads on the Illumina HiSeq System. Regarding the original processing steps: Across the roughly 700 repertoires, a later analysis counted 60 million to 90 million unique TCR beta chains, approximately 10 million of which were shared by at least two donors. Raw reads were error-corrected and collapsed into unique sequences by a nearest-neighbor algorithm in which closely related sequences were merged to remove PCR and sequencing errors. V, D and J gene segments were assigned by aligning CDR3 sequences to IMGT reference sequences. Each retained sequence needed at least a six-nucleotide match to both a V gene segment and a J gene segment. Rearrangements were called productive when the CDR3 lacked stop codons and stayed in frame with V and J; all others were non-productive. CDR3 was defined by IMGT convention, running from the second conserved V-encoded cysteine to the conserved J-encoded phenylalanine. The earlier analysis of 587 of the donors excluded sequences that lacked an unambiguous match to a single V gene segment. An earlier analysis of 587 of the donors called V segments functional above 56.7% productive rearrangements and segregating when the between-donor standard deviation exceeded 5%. A statistical classification framework was built for diagnosing cytomegalovirus status from the catalog of TCR beta chain sequences. In a later analysis, TCR nucleotide sequences were compared against IMGT/GENE-DB human TR gene sequences so that V and J genes could be assigned. A later analysis assigned CDR3 sequences and most-parsimonious VDJ recombination scenarios with the TCRdist pipeline. In a later analysis, each TCR beta chain was defined by its CDR3 amino acid sequence together with its V-gene family, and reads lacking a unique V-gene family were excluded. In a later analysis, approximately 640 highly shared, low-generation-probability nucleotide sequences were removed to address suspected cross-contamination and a sequencing artifact. In a later analysis, a clonal expansion index was calculated for each public chain from normalized within-repertoire ranks of inferred template counts. In a later analysis, generation probabilities were computed using a VDJ recombination model fitted to out-of-frame rearrangements, and the results were checked against IGoR. In a later analysis, hypergeometric tests were used to score TCR-TCR, TCR-HLA and TCR-CMV co-occurrence, with a repertoire-size bias correction applied to TCR pairs. In a later analysis, false discovery rates were estimated by permuting HLA or CMV assignments 20 times. In a later analysis, co-occurring TCRs were grouped with DBSCAN, and TCRdist sequence similarity was added when clustering was performed within HLA-allele-positive subsets. Repertoires with fewer than 30,000 or more than 120,000 public chains, plus five repertoires with anomalous nucleotide sharing, were excluded from co-occurrence clustering. Not all clones reach the TCRdb copy of this immuneACCESS table, which keeps in-frame sequences only. Checked studies attribute under half of the gap to unresolved V genes and leave the rest unexplained. Clone size and the V and J calls come from that table; the DNA yielded D and trimming. Counted in this sample were roughly 150,000 clones; about 75% of them appeared once. About 11% of the sample goes to the ten largest clones.

General study outcomes and caveats: The authors suggested that the approach could potentially be extended to other disease states and immunological phenotypes. A later analysis found that most CMV-associated TCR beta chains appeared HLA-restricted, with HLA associations seemingly driven largely by CMV exposure. Because some donors lacked HLA typing at each locus, the association tests relied only on the typed subset. A later genetic analysis associated a missense DCLRE1C variant with V-gene and J-gene trimming of TCR beta chains, and an independent cohort replicated the association. Correlated functional status among segregating V segments might reflect linkage disequilibrium, but an unknown experimental factor could not be ruled out. According to a later genetic analysis, donors in an Asian-associated ancestry cluster had fewer N-insertions in productive TCRs than the roughly 700-donor mean. In a later analysis, TCR association rates were found to vary across HLA loci, with the most associated TCRs seen for DRB1 alleles and the fewest for HLA-C alleles. An earlier analysis of approximately 540 of the donors showed that most TCR beta V segments appeared in productive rearrangements either about 87% or about 30% of the time, which broadly matched IMGT annotations. In a later analysis, 16,951 TCR beta sequences were associated with specific HLA alleles at a false discovery rate of 0.05. The sequencing pipeline was judged likely to have produced a cluster of highly shared sequence variants as a technical artifact. A further reported finding was that TCR beta sequences accurately predicted the HLA-A and HLA-B alleles for most subjects in the first cohort. The earlier analysis of fewer than 750 of the donors excluded roughly 17 rarely observed V segments, including chromosome 9 orphons, because counts were too low. Only TCR beta chains were sequenced in this cohort, and the absence of alpha or paired-chain data limited detectable features. Strong co-occurrence of HLA alleles, especially DR and DQ, made assigning TCR associations to individual alleles difficult. Most TCR sequences were seen in very few donors, while some public TCRs were found in many individuals. The only immune exposure information available for the cohort was CMV serostatus. A later analysis reported that several top co-occurrence clusters appeared linked to parvovirus B19, influenza, CMV and Epstein-Barr virus. The study gave a list of over 150 TCR beta chains associated with cytomegalovirus. Compared with equally common non-associated chains, HLA-associated TCR beta chains in a later analysis were more clonally expanded and had lower generation probabilities. The classifier was reported to diagnose cytomegalovirus status with high specificity and sensitivity in both the original cohort and the validation cohort. A few of the identified cytomegalovirus-associated TCR beta chains were confirmed in vitro to be specific for cytomegalovirus antigens. Sequencing depth was assumed to be roughly uniform across donors in the presence/absence analyses, though that assumption may not hold.

The sample was PBMCs. The TCR was taken from a man younger than 35 in good health and CMV-seropositive.

The base sequence is TGCGCCAGCAGCGCCTCCGCGACAGTCGAGCAGTACTTC. It is translated as CASSASATVEQYF. The receptor chain draws on TRBV5-1 and TRBJ2-7; tentative D gene TRBD1, with 5 bases matching. Trimming costs V 4 bases and J 6 bases, and their ends lie 14 bases apart. Via the germline V gene, CDR1 is SGHRS and CDR2 YFSETQ. From the cysteine through the phenylalanine, the CDR3 covers 13 amino acids. Just the 39-base CDR3 DNA is kept, in frame starting at base 1.